Following are 5 T cell receptor beta chains from one sample sequenced in a study of T cell responses to AZD1222 COVID-19 vaccine. The assay was immunoSEQ multiplex PCR, and TCRdb's table has in-frame clones only and misses some. The data hold some 91,000 clones, with about nine tenths observed a single time. Source: peripheral blood, taken on day 0 of AZD1222 vaccination. These TCRs come from an adult in good health.

The chain employs TRBV14 and TRBJ1-1; D unclear. The CDR3 loop spans 13 amino acids. The germline gives CDR1 SGHDN, CDR2 FVKESK. Trimming left V 3 bases short and J 0 bases short, with 5 bases between. The CDR3: CASSQQLNTEAFF. Here the CDR3 DNA reads TGTGCCAGCAGCCAGCAGTTGAACACTGAAGCTTTCTTT.

This chain links TRBV7-3 with TRBJ1-6; a weak D match, TRBD1 (5 bases). CDR1 SGHTA and CDR2 FQGTGA come from the germline V gene. This CDR3 region has 14 residues. V was shortened by 2 bases and J by 5 bases, with 7 bases between the two germline ends. Here the CDR3 DNA reads TGTGCCAGCAGCTTACAGGGCCATAATTCACCCCTCCACTTT. Its protein product is CASSLQGHNSPLHF.

The rearrangement links TRBV5-1 to TRBJ2-7, with 7 bases identical to TRBD1. Germline CDR1 reads SGHRS; CDR2 reads YFSETQ. The CDR3 extends over 14 amino acids. J gave up 6 bases and V 1 base, and 7 bases lay outside the gene matches. CDR3 nucleotide sequence: TGCGCCAGCAGCTTGAGTAGGGACAGCCCCGAGCAGTACTTC. Protein product: CASSLSRDSPEQYF.

V gene TRBV5-6 combines with J gene TRBJ2-1, with TRBD1 identical over 7 bases. The CDR3 totals 15 residues. V lost 5 bases to trimming and J lost 6 bases; unmatched junction nucleotides: 11. CDR1 SGHDT and CDR2 YYEEEE come from the germline V gene. The CDR3 loop reads CASRGQESRTNEQFF. In nucleotides, the CDR3 is TGTGCCAGCAGAGGACAGGAAAGTAGAACCAATGAGCAGTTCTTC.

V usage is TRBV5-5 and J usage is TRBJ2-3; TRBD1 aligns across 8 bases. Germline loops: CDR1 SGHKS, CDR2 YYEKEE (reference sequence). The ends lost 4 bases at V and 4 bases at J; junction bases unmatched: 8. CDR3 length: 15 amino acids. The CDR3 region is CASSRQDRDADTQYF. CDR3 coding DNA: TGTGCCAGCAGCCGTCAGGACAGGGATGCAGATACGCAGTATTTT.